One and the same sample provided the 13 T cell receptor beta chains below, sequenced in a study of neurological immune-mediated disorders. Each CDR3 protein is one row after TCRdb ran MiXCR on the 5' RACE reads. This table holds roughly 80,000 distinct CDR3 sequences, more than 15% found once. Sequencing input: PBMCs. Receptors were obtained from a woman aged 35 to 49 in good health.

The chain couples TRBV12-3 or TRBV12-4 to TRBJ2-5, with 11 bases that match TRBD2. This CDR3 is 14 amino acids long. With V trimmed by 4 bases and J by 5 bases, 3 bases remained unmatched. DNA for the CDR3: TGTGCCAGCAGTTGGCGGACTAGCGGGGAGACCCAGTACTTC. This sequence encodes CASSWRTSGETQYF.

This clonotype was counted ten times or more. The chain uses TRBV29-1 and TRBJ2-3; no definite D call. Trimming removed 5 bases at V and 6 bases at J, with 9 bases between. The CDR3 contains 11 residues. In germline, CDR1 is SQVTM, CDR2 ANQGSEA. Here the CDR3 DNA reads TGCAGCGTTCCCGTGTTGGATACGCAGTATTTT. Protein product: CSVPVLDTQYF.

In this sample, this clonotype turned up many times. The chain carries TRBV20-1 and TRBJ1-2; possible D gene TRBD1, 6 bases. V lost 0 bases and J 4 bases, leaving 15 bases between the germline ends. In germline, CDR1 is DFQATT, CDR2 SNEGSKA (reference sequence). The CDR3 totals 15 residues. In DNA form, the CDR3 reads TGCAGTGCTAGAGATGTCCGAGGGGGAGGCTATGGCTACACCTTC. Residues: CSARDVRGGGYGYTF.

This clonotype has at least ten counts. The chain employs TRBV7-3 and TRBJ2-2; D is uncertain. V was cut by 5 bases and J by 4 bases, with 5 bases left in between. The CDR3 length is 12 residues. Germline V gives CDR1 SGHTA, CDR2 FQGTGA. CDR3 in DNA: TGTGCCAGCAGCCCCCCCACCGGGGAGCTGTTTTTT. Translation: CASSPPTGELFF.

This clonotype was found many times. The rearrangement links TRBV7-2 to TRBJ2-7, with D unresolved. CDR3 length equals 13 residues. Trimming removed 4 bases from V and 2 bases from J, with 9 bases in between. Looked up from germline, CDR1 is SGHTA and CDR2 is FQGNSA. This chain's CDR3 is CASSSRYTYEQYF. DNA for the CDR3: TGTGCCAGCAGCTCCCGGTACACCTACGAGCAGTACTTC.

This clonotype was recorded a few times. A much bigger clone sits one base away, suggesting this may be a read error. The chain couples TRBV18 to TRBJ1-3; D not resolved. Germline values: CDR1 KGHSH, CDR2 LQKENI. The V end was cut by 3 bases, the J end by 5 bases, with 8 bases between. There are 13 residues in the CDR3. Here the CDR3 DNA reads TGTGCCAGCTCACCCAACACCCGAAACACCATATATTTT. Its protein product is CASSPNTRNTIYF.

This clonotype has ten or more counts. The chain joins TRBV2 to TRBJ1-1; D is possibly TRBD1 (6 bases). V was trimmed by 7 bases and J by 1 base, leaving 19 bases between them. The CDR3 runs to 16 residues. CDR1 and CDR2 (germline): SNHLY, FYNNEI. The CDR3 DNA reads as TGTGCCAGCATTGGGGGGCCAAGCTATTCGAACACTGAAGCTTTCTTT. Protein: CASIGGPSYSNTEAFF.

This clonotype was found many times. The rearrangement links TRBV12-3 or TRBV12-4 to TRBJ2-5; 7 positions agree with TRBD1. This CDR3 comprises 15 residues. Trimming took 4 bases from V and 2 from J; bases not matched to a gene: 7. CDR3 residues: CASSSLRDSQETQYF. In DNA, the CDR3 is TGTGCCAGCAGTTCCCTTCGGGACAGTCAAGAGACCCAGTACTTC.

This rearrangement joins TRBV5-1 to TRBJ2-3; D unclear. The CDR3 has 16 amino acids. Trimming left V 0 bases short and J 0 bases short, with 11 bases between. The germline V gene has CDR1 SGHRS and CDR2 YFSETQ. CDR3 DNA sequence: TGCGCCAGCAGCTTGGGCCGGAAGTCTAGCACAGATACGCAGTATTTT. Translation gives CASSLGRKSSTDTQYF.

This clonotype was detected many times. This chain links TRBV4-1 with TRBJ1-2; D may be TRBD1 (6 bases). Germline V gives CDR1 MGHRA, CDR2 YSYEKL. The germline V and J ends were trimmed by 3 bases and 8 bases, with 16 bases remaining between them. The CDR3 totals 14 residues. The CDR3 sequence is CASSQVQGLGGYTF. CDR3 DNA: TGCGCCAGCAGCCAGGTACAGGGTTTGGGGGGCTACACCTTC.

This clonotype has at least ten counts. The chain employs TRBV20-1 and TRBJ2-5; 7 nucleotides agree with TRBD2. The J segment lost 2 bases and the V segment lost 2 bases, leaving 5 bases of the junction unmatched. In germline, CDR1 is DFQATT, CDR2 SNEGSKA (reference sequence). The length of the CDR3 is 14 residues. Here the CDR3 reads CSARPLAEQETQYF. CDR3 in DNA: TGCAGTGCTAGACCCCTAGCGGAACAAGAGACCCAGTACTTC.

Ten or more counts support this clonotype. This CDR3 reads CASSPPAHEQYF. The CDR3 nucleotides read TGTGCCAGCAGTCCCCCGGCCCACGAGCAGTACTTC. The gene calls are TRBV6-2 or TRBV6-3 and TRBJ2-7; no clear D gene. Trimming shortened V by 5 bases and J by 5 bases, and 10 bases separated the two germline ends. CDR3 size: 12 residues. CDR1 is MNHEY and CDR2 is SVGEGT in the germline V gene.

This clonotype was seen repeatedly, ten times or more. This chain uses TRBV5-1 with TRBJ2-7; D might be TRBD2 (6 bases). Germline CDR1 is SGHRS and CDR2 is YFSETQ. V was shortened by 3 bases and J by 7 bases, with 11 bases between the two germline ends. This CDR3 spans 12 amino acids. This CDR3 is CASSSPGTEQYF. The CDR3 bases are TGCGCCAGCAGCTCCCCCGGGACTGAGCAGTACTTC.